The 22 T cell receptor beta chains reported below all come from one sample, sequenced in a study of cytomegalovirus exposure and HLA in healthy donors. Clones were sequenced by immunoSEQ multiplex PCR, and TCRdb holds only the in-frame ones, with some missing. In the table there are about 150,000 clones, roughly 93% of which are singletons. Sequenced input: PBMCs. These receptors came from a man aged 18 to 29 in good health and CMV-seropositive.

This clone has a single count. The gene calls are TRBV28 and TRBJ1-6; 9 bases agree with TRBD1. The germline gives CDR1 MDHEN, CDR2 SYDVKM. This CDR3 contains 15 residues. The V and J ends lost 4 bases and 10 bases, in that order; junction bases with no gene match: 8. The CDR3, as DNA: TGTGCCAGCAGTTACACAGGGGGCGCAGGATCACCCCTCCACTTT. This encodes CASSYTGGAGSPLHF.

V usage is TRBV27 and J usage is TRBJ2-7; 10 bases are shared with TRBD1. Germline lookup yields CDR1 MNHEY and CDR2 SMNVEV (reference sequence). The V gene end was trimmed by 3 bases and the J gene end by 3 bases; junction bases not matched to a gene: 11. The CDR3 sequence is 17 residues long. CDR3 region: CASSLPERDRGDYEQYF. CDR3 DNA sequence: TGTGCCAGCAGTTTGCCCGAAAGGGACAGGGGTGACTACGAGCAGTACTTC.

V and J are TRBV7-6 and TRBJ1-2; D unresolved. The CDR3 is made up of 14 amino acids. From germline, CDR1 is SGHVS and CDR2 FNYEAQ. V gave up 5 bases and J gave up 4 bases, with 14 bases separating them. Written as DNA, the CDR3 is TGTGCCAGCAGCCTCGTGACTGAATCCTATGGCTACACCTTC. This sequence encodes CASSLVTESYGYTF.

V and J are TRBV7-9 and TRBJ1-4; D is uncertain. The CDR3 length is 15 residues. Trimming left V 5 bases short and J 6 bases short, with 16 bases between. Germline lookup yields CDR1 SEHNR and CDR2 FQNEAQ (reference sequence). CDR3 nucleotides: TGTGCCAGCAGCCCCGATCGGGTTGCCGATGAAAAACTGTTTTTT. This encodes CASSPDRVADEKLFF.

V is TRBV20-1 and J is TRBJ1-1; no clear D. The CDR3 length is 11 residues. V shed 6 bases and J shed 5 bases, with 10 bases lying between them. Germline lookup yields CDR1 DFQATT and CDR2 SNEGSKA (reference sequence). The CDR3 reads CSAATGTEAFF. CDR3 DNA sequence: TGCAGTGCCGCAACGGGGACTGAAGCTTTCTTT.

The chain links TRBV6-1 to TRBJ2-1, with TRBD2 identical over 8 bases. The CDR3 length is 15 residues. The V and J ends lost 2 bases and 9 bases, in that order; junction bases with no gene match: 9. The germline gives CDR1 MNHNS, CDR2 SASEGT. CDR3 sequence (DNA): TGTGCCAGCAGTGAATCGCTAGCGGGTTCCGGTGAGCAGTTCTTC. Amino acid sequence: CASSESLAGSGEQFF.

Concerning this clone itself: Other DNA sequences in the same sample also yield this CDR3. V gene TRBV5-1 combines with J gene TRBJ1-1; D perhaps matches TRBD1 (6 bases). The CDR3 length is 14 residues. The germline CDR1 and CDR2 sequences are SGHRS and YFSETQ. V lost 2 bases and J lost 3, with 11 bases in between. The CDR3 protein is CASSFTGWDTEAFF. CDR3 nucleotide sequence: TGCGCCAGCAGCTTCACAGGGTGGGACACTGAAGCTTTCTTT.

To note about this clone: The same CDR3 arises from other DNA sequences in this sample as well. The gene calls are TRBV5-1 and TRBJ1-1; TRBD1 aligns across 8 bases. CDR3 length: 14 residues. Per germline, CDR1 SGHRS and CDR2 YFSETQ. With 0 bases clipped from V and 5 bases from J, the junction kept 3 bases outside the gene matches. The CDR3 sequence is CASSLDRGRTEAFF. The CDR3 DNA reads TGCGCCAGCAGCTTGGACAGGGGGAGGACTGAAGCTTTCTTT.

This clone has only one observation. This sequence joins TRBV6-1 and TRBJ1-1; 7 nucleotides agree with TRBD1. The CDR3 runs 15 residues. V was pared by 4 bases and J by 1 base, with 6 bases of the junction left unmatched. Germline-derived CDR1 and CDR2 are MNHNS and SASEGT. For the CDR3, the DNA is TGTGCCAGCAGTGCCCAGGGGACAGAGAACACTGAAGCTTTCTTT. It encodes CASSAQGTENTEAFF.

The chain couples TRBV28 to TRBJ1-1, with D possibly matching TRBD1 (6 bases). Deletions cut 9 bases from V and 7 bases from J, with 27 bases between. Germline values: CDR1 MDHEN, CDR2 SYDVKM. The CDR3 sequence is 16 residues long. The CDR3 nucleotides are TGTGCCAGTACCTTAGCCACCCGGGGGGCGCGGGTTGAAGCTTTCTTT. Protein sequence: CASTLATRGARVEAFF. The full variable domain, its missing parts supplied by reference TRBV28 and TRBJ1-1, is DVKVTQSSRYLVKRTGEKVFLECVQDMDHENMFWYRQDPGLGLRLIYFSYDVKMKEKGDIPEGYSVSREKKERFSLILESASTNQTSMYLCASTLATRGARVEAFFGQGTRLTVV.

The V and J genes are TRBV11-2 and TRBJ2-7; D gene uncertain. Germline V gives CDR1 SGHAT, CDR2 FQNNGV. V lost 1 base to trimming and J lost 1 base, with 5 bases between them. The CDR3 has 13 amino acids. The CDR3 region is CASSLVSSYEQYF. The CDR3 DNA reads TGTGCCAGCAGCTTAGTATCGTCCTACGAGCAGTACTTC.

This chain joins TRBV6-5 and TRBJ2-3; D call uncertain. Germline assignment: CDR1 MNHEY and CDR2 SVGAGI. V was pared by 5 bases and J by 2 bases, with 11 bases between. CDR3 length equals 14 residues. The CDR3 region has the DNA TGTGCCAGCAGTATAGCTACTTCCACAGATACGCAGTATTTT. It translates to CASSIATSTDTQYF.

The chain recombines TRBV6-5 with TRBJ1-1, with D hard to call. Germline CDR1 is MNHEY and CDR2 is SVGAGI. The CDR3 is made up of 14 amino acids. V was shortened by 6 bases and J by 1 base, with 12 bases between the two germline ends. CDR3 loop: CASSRGVENTEAFF. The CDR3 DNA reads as TGTGCCAGCAGCCGGGGTGTGGAGAACACTGAAGCTTTCTTT.

The CDR3 DNA sequence: TGTGCCAGCAGCCTAGCGGGAGCAATTCATGAGCAGTTCTTC. Translating it yields CASSLAGAIHEQFF. The gene calls are TRBV9 and TRBJ2-1, with 10 positions matching TRBD2. Looked up from germline, CDR1 is SGDLS and CDR2 is YYNGEE. The CDR3 length is 14 residues. J lost 8 bases, V lost 4 bases, and 6 bases had no gene match.

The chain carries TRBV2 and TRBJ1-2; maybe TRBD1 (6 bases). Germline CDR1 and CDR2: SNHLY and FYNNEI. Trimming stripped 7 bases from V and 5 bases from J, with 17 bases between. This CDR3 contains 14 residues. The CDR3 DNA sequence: TGTGCCAGCATTCCAAGGGAGGGGGGGTATGGCTACACCTTC. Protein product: CASIPREGGYGYTF.

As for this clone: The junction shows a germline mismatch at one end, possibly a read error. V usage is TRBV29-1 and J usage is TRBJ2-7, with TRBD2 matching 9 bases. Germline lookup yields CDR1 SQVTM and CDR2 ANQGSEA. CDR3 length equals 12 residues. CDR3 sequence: CSVEAGGYEQYF. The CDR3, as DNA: TGCAGCGTCGAAGCGGGGGGATACGAGCAGTACTTC.

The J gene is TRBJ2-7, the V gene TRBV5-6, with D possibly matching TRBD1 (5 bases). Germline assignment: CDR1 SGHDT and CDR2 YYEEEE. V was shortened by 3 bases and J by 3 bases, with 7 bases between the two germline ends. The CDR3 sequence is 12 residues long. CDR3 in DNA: TGTGCCAGCAGCTCAGGGATCTACGAGCAGTACTTC. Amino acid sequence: CASSSGIYEQYF.

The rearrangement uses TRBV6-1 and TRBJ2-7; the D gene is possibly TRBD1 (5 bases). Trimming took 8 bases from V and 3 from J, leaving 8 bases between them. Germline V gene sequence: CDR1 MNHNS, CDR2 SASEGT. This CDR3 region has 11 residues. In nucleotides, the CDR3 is TGTGCCAGCCAAGGGGTCTACGAGCAGTACTTC. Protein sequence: CASQGVYEQYF.

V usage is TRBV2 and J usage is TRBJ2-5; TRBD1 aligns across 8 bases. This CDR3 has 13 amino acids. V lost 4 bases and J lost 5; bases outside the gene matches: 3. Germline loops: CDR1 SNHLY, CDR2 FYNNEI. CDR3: CASSVDRAETQYF. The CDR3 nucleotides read TGTGCCAGCAGTGTGGACAGGGCGGAGACCCAGTACTTC. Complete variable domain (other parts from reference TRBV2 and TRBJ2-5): EPEVTQTPSHQVTQMGQEVILRCVPISNHLYFYWYRQILGQKVEFLVSFYNNEISEKSEIFDDQFSVERPDGSNFTLKIRSTKLEDSAMYFCASSVDRAETQYFGPGTRLLVL.

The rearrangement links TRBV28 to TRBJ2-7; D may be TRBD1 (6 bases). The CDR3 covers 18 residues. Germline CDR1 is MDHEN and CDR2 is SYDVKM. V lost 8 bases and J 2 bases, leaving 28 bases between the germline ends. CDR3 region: CASRPPGQGKFIAYEQYF. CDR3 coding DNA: TGTGCCAGCCGACCCCCCGGGCAGGGGAAGTTTATTGCCTACGAGCAGTACTTC.

The CDR3 nucleotides are TGTGCCAGCAGTTACGGGGGGACGACTGAAGCTTTCTTT. The encoded protein is CASSYGGTTEAFF. The chain joins TRBV6-5 to TRBJ1-1, with D possibly being TRBD1 (5 bases). V lost 2 bases to trimming and J lost 5 bases, with 9 bases between them. CDR1 is MNHEY, CDR2 SVGAGI, per germline. This CDR3 is 13 amino acids long.

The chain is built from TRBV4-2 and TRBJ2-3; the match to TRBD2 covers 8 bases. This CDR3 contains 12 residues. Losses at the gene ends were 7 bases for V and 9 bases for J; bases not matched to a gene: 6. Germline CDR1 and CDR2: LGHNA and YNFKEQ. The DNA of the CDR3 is TGTGCCAGCACGGGGGGGATGGGCACGCAGTATTTT. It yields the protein CASTGGMGTQYF.